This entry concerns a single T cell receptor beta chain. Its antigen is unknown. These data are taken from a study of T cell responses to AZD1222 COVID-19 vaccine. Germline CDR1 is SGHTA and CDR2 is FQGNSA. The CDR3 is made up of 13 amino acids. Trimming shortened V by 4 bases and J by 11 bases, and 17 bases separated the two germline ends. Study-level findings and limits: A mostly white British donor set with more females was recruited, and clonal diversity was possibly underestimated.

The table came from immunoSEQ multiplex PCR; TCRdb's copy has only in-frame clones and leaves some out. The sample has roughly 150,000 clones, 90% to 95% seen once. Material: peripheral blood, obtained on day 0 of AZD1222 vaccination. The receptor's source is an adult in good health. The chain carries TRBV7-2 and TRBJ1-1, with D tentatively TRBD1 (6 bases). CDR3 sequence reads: CASSSKGVGPAFF. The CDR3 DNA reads TGTGCCAGCAGCTCAAAGGGGGTGGGGCCGGCTTTCTTT.